This T cell receptor beta chain was recorded in a study of graft-versus-host responses after intestinal transplantation. Study background: Recipients underwent multivisceral, liver-intestinal, or isolated intestinal transplants.

Study-wide results and caveats: Declining HvG levels early post-transplant were linked to peak circulating GvH clone levels. Graft-donor T cell macrochimerism coincided with high graft-versus-host to host-versus-graft clonal ratios in allografts. The authors found GvH clones in recipient marrow, some appearing first in ileum or blood.

Germline V gene lookup returns CDR1 SGHDT and CDR2 YYEEEE. The V end lost 0 bases, the J end lost 5 bases, and 8 bases lay between the germline ends. The CDR3 has 13 residues. TCRdb's copy holds only in-frame clones and misses some; the assay was immunoSEQ multiplex PCR. The repertoire holds around 77,000 clones, over 85% seen once, with around 0.53% in the top ten. In regard to this clone: As yet, its antigen is unknown.

V and J are TRBV5-6 and TRBJ1-1; D remains unclear. The TCR originated in a human donor who received an intestinal transplant. The material sequenced was unstimulated CD8+ T cells sorted from spleen or lymph node cells, taken before intestinal transplant. The CDR3 is CASSLGARTEAFF. The DNA of the CDR3 is TGTGCCAGCAGCTTGGGGGCGCGGACTGAAGCTTTCTTT.